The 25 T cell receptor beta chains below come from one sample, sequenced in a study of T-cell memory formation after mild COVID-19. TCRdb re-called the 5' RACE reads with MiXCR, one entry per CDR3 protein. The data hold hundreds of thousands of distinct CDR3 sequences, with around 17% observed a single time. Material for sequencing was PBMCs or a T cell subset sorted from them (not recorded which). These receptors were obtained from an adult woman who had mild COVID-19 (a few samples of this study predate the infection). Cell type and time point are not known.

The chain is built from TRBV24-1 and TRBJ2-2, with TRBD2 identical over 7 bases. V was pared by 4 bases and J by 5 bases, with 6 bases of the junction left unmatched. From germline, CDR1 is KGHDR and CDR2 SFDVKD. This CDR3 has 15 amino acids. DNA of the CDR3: TGTGCCACCAGTGACCCCCGGCGGGGGACCGGGGAGCTGTTTTTT. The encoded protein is CATSDPRRGTGELFF.

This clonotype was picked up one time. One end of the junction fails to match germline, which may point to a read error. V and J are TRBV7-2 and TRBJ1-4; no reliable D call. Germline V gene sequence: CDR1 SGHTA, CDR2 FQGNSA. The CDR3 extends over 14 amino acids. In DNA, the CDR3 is TGTGCCAGCAGCTTAGGTCAGGCATCCCGAAGCGCGGTTTTT. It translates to CASSLGQASRSAVF.

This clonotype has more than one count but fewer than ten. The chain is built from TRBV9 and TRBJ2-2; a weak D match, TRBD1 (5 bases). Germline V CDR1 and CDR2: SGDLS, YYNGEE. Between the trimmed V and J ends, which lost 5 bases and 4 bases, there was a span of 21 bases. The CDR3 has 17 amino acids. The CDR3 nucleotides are TGTGCCAGCAGTCGCAACTCCAGGGCCACCAGCACCGGGGAGCTGTTTTTT. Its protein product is CASSRNSRATSTGELFF.

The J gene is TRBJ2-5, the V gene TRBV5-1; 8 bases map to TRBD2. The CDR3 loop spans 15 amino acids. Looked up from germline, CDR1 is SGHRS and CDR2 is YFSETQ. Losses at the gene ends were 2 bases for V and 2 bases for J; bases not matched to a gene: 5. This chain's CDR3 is CASSFSGVAQETQYF. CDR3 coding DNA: TGCGCCAGCAGCTTTAGCGGGGTAGCGCAAGAGACCCAGTACTTC.

CDR3 region: CASRYDRASEQYF. In DNA, the CDR3 is TGTGCCAGCAGATACGACAGGGCGAGCGAGCAGTACTTC. The chain is built from TRBV6-2 or TRBV6-3 and TRBJ2-7, with 7 bases fitting TRBD1. Germline CDR1 MNHEY, CDR2 SVGEGT. J lost 6 bases, V lost 6 bases, and 8 bases had no gene match. The CDR3 loop spans 13 amino acids.

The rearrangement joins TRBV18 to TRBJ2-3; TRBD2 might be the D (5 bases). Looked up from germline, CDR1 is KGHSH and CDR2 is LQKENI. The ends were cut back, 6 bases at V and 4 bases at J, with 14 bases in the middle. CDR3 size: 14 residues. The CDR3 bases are TGTGCCAGCTCCCATACTAGATCGGCAGATACGCAGTATTTT. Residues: CASSHTRSADTQYF.

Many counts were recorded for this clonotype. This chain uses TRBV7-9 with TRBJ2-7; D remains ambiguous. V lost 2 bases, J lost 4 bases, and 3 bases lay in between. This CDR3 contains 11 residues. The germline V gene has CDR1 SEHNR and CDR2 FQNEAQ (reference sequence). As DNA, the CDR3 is TGTGCCAGCAGCTTATCGTACGAGCAGTACTTC. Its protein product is CASSLSYEQYF.

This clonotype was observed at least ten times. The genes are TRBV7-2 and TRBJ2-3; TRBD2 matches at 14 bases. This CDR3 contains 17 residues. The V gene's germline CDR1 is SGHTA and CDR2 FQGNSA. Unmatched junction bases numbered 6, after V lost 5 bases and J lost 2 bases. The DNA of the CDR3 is TGTGCCAGCAGCAGGGGACTAGCGGGAGCCGCCACAGATACGCAGTATTTT. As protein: CASSRGLAGAATDTQYF. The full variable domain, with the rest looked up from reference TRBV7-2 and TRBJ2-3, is GAGVSQSPSNKVTEKGKDVELRCDPISGHTALYWYRQSLGQGLEFLIYFQGNSAPDKSGLPSDRFSAERTGGSVSTLTIQRTQQEDSAVYLCASSRGLAGAATDTQYFGPGTRLTVL.

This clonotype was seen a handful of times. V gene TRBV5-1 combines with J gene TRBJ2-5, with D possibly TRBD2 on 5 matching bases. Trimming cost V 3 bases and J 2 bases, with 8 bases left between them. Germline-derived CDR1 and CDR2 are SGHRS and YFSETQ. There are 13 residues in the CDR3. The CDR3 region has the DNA TGCGCCAGCAGCTGGACTGAGCAAGAGACCCAGTACTTC. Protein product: CASSWTEQETQYF.

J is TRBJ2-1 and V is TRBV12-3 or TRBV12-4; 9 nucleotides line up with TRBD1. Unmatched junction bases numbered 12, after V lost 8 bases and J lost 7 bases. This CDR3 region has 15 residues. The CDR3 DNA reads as TGTGCCAGCGGTACCGGGACAGGGTCTCTGAATGAGCAGTTCTTC. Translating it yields CASGTGTGSLNEQFF.

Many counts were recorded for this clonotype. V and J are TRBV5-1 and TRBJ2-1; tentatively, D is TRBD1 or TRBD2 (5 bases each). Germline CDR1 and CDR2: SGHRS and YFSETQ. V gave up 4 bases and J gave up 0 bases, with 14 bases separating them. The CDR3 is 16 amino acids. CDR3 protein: CASSADSGNSYNEQFF. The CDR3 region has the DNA TGCGCCAGCAGCGCCGACAGCGGAAACTCCTACAATGAGCAGTTCTTC.

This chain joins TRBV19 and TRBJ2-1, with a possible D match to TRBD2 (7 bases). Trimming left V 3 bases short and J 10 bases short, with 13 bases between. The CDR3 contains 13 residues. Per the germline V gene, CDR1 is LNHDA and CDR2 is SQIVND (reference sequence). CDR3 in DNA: TGTGCCAGTAGTATGGGGGCAGCGGGAGAGCAGTTCTTC. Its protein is CASSMGAAGEQFF.

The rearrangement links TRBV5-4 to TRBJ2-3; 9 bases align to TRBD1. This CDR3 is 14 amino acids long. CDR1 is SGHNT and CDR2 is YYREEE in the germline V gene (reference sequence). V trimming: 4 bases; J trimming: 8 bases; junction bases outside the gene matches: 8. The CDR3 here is CASSPRTGDGTQYF. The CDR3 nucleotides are TGTGCCAGCAGCCCGAGGACAGGGGACGGTACGCAGTATTTT.

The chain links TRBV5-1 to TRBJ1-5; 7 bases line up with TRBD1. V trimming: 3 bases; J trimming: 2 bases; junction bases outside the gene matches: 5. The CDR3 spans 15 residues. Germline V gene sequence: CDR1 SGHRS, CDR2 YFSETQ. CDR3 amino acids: CASSSTGNGNQPQHF. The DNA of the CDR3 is TGCGCCAGCAGCTCGACAGGGAACGGCAATCAGCCCCAGCATTTT.

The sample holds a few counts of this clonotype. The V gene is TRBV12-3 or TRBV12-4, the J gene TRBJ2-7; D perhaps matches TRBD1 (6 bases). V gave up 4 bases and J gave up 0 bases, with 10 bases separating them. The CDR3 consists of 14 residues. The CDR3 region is CASSSLDSSYEQYF. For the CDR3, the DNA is TGTGCCAGCAGTTCCCTGGACAGCTCCTACGAGCAGTACTTC.

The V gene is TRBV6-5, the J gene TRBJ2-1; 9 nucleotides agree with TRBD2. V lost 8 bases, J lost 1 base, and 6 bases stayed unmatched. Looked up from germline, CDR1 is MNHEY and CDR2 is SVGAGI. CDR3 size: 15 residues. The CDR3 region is CASGIAGVSYNEQFF. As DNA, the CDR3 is TGTGCCAGCGGTATAGCGGGAGTATCCTACAATGAGCAGTTCTTC.

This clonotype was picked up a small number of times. The CDR3 loop reads CASSTRTDSYEQYF. CDR3 sequence (DNA): TGTGCCAGCAGCACCCGGACAGACTCCTACGAGCAGTACTTC. This chain uses TRBV3-1 with TRBJ2-7; D is possibly TRBD1 (6 bases). Germline V lookup: CDR1 LGHDT, CDR2 YNNKEL (reference sequence). V was clipped by 5 bases and J by 0 bases, with 11 bases between them. The CDR3 loop spans 14 amino acids.

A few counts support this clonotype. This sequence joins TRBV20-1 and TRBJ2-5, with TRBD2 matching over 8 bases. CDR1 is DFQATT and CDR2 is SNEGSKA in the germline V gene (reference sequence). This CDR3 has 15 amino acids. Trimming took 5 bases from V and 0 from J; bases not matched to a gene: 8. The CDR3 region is CSAPRASGYQETQYF. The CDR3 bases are TGCAGTGCTCCGAGGGCTAGCGGGTACCAAGAGACCCAGTACTTC.

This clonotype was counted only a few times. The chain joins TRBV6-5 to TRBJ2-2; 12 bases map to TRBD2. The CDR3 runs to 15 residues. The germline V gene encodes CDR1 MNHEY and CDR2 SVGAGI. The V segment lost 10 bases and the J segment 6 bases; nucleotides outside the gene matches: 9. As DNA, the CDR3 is TGTGCCACCACCGATCTAGCGGGAGGGCCCGGGGAGCTGTTTTTT. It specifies CATTDLAGGPGELFF.

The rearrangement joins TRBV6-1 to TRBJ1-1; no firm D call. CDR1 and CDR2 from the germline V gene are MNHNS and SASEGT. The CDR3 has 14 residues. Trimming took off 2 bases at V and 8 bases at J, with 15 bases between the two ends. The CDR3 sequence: CASSERVRAAEAFF. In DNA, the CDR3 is TGTGCCAGCAGTGAACGAGTTCGGGCCGCAGAAGCTTTCTTT.

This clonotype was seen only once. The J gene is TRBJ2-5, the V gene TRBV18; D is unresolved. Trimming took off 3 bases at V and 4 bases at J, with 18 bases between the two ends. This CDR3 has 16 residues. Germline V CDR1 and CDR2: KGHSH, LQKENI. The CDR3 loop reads CASSPVGSIVAETQYF. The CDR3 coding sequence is TGTGCCAGCTCACCGGTGGGCAGTATCGTAGCAGAGACCCAGTACTTC.

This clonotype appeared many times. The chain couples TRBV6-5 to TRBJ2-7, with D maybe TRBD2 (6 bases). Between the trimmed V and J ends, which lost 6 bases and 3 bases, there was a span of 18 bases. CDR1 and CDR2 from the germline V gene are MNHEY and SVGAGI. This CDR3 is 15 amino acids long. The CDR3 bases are TGTGCCAGCAGGGCAGAGCGACGGGAGAGCTACGAGCAGTACTTC. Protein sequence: CASRAERRESYEQYF.

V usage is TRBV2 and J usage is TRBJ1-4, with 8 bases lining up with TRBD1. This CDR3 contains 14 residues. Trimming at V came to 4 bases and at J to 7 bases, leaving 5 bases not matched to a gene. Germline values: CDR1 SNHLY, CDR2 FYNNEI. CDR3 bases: TGTGCCAGCAGTGGCGACAGGGGCGTTGAAAAACTGTTTTTT. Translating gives CASSGDRGVEKLFF.

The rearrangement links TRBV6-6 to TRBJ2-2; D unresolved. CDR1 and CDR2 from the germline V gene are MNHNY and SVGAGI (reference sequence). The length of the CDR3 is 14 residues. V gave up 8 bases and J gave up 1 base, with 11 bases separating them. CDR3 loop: CASLSTQNTGELFF. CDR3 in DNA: TGTGCCAGCTTGAGCACGCAGAACACCGGGGAGCTGTTTTTT.

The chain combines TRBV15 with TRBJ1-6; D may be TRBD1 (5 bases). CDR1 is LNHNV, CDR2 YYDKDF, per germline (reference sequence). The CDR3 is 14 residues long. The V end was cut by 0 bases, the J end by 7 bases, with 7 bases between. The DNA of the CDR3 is TGTGCCACCAGCAGAGAACAGGCAAATTCACCCCTCCACTTT. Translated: CATSREQANSPLHF.